This T cell receptor (beta chain) was obtained from a study of blood T cell repertoires in COVID-19. Generated by immunoSEQ multiplex PCR, the TCRdb table keeps only in-frame clones and is missing some. The sample has tens of thousands of clones, 83% seen once. This CDR3 is built from 15 residues. The V and J ends lost 5 bases and 6 bases respectively, with 14 bases between them. The germline gives CDR1 MNHNY, CDR2 SVGAGI (reference sequence). Sample: peripheral blood. V is TRBV6-6 and J is TRBJ1-6, with TRBD1 as a possible D gene (6 bases). This receptor was obtained from a man aged 25-45 years with COVID-19, enrolled during active disease. This chain's CDR3 is CASSAQGSLNSPLHF. The CDR3 nucleotides read TGTGCCAGCAGTGCGCAGGGGTCCCTTAATTCACCCCTCCACTTT.